Reported below is one T cell receptor (beta chain). What it binds is not known. Germline V gene sequence: CDR1 MDHEN, CDR2 SYDVKM. Trimming removed 9 bases from V and 11 bases from J, with 13 bases in between. CDR3 length: 10 amino acids. The time point is: sample taken at primary tumor resection. Extraction of whole RNA from tumor, nontumor lung or frozen PBMC preceded unsorted sequencing. The data were obtained in a study of spatial heterogeneity in lung cancer. Findings and caveats of the study: Resection blood, more than follow-up blood, showed ubiquitous expanded tumor TCRs.

TCR cDNA molecules each had a unique molecular identifier. Each CDR3 protein gets one entry after TCRdb re-called the 5' RACE reads with MiXCR. This repertoire shows roughly 16,000 distinct CDR3 sequences, around a fifth found once; its top ten account for under 20%. This specimen was PBMCs, taken at surgery. This receptor was taken from a female donor with early-stage non-small cell lung cancer. V and J are TRBV28 and TRBJ1-1, with a possible D match to TRBD1 (5 bases). CDR3 nucleotides: TGTGCCAGTGGACATCTAGAGGCTTTCTTT. Its protein is CASGHLEAFF.